This paragraph covers one T cell receptor beta chain sequence. Its antigen is unidentified. This entry is derived from a study of cytomegalovirus exposure and HLA in healthy donors. Study-wide points: It was reported in a later analysis that an Asian-associated ancestry cluster showed fewer N-insertions than the 666-donor mean. Highly shared sequence variants in one cluster were likely a sequencing artifact.

Germline CDR1 and CDR2: MGHRA and YSYEKL. The V end was cut by 0 bases, the J end by 2 bases, with 11 bases between. The CDR3 runs to 15 residues. Primers included in the PCR were 60 Vbeta and 13 Jbeta primers. Clones were sequenced by immunoSEQ multiplex PCR, and TCRdb holds only the in-frame ones, with some missing. The table shows roughly 190,000 clones, with about nine tenths occurring only once. V is TRBV4-1 and J is TRBJ2-7; a possible D gene is TRBD1 (5 bases). Sequenced material: PBMCs. The TCR originated in a boy between 2 and 10 years old in good health and CMV-seronegative. The CDR3 nucleotides read TGCGCCAGCAGCCAAGATCTCATAGGGGCCTACGAGCAGTACTTC. Translation: CASSQDLIGAYEQYF.